The clone carrying this TCR beta chain was found many times. These data originate in a study of low-dose radiotherapy and immunotherapy resistance in tumors. Documented time point: after trial treatment. Noted treatment: LDRT plus nivolumab, ipilimumab, low-dose cyclophosphamide and aspirin (RACIN trial). Trimming took 2 bases from V and 2 from J, leaving 7 bases between them. The CDR3 covers 13 residues. Germline assignment: CDR1 MNHEY and CDR2 SVGEGT. Gene-specific TRAV and TRBV primers were used for first-strand cDNA, covering alpha and beta chains. The PCR that amplified TCRs ran for 20 cycles, relying on a constant-region primer and a V-primer adapter. TCRdb itself ran the reads through MiXCR, one entry per CDR3 protein. The sample lists tens of thousands of distinct CDR3 sequences, less than 25% seen once, with roughly 8.3% in the top ten.

This TCR was recovered from a female donor with ovarian cancer. The specimen was PBMCs, collected after low-dose radiotherapy plus immunotherapy. V and J are TRBV6-2 or TRBV6-3 and TRBJ2-7, with D unresolved. The CDR3 DNA reads TGTGCCAGCAGTTACATCAGAACCTACGAGCAGTACTTC. It specifies CASSYIRTYEQYF.